Each of the 9 T cell receptor beta chains below was sequenced from the same sample in a study of vaccination effects on CD4 cells after COVID-19. The protocol was immunoSEQ multiplex PCR, while the TCRdb copy is restricted to in-frame clones and leaves out a portion. The sample lists approximately 44,000 clones, roughly 70% occurring once. These receptors' antigens are unknown. CD4+ T cells specific for antigen were expanded with viral peptide pools by the ViraFEST assay before sequencing. Following culture for around 9 days, CD4+ T cells were isolated. Nucleocapsid antibodies were negative in the vaccine recipients, who had never had SARS-CoV-2 infection. Specimen: CD4+ T cells from PBMCs cultured with HCoV-OC43 spike peptides, collected before COVID-19 vaccination. Subset: HCoV-OC43 spike overlapping peptide pool stimulation. These receptors were collected from a human donor who received a COVID-19 vaccine.

The V call is TRBV12-3 or TRBV12-4, the J call TRBJ2-5; D not resolved. The V end lost 1 base, the J end lost 4 bases, and 7 bases lay between the germline ends. CDR3 size: 13 residues. CDR3 region: CASSLGFRETQYF. For the CDR3, the DNA is TGTGCCAGCAGTTTAGGCTTTCGAGAGACCCAGTACTTC.

This clone was counted once. The rearrangement uses TRBV4-2 and TRBJ2-7; D remains ambiguous. Germline CDR1 reads LGHNA; CDR2 reads YNFKEQ. The CDR3 has 14 amino acids. The V gene lost 0 bases and the J gene lost 0 bases, with 6 bases spanning the gap. CDR3 sequence: CASSQDASSYEQYF. CDR3 DNA sequence: TGTGCCAGCAGCCAAGATGCCAGCTCCTACGAGCAGTACTTC.

The chain is built from TRBV18 and TRBJ1-6; possible D gene TRBD1, 6 bases. Trimming shortened V by 5 bases and J by 8 bases, and 13 bases separated the two germline ends. CDR1 is KGHSH and CDR2 is LQKENI in the germline V gene. This CDR3 is built from 14 residues. The CDR3, as DNA: TGTGCCAGCTCATGGAGGGACAAGGATTCACCCCTCCACTTT. This sequence encodes CASSWRDKDSPLHF.

The chain combines TRBV27 with TRBJ1-5; TRBD1 matches 8 bases. With 3 bases clipped from V and 3 bases from J, the junction kept 4 bases outside the gene matches. CDR1 is MNHEY, CDR2 SMNVEV, per germline (reference sequence). The CDR3 has 15 amino acids. CDR3 sequence (DNA): TGTGCCAGCAGTTTGCAGGGGGCCTCCAATCAGCCCCAGCATTTT. Protein: CASSLQGASNQPQHF.

This clone turned up a few times. The chain joins TRBV28 to TRBJ1-2; D unresolved. The CDR3 totals 15 residues. Germline loops: CDR1 MDHEN, CDR2 SYDVKM. V dropped 3 bases and J dropped 4 bases, with 15 bases sitting between them. CDR3 in DNA: TGTGCCAGCAGTTTTCGGCGGCTCGCAGGCTATGGCTACACCTTC. Protein product: CASSFRRLAGYGYTF.

This clone has just a few counts. The rearrangement uses TRBV3-1 (or the pseudogene TRBV3-2) and TRBJ2-3; D remains unclear. The V end lost 0 bases, the J end lost 6 bases, and 10 bases lay between the germline ends. Germline V lookup: CDR1 LGHDT, CDR2 YNNKEL (reference sequence). This CDR3 comprises 14 residues. The CDR3 sequence: CASSQDRARDTQYF. The CDR3 bases are TGTGCCAGCAGCCAAGATAGGGCTCGCGATACGCAGTATTTT.

This clone was seen only a few times. The chain carries TRBV19 and TRBJ1-1; D gene ambiguous. This CDR3 is built from 16 residues. CDR1 and CDR2 (germline): LNHDA, SQIVND (reference sequence). V lost 5 bases and J 4 bases, leaving 20 bases between the germline ends. The CDR3 region is CASSPRRQTVVTEAFF. DNA for the CDR3: TGTGCCAGTAGTCCTCGAAGGCAAACAGTAGTCACTGAAGCTTTCTTT.

The rearrangement joins TRBV10-3 to TRBJ1-2, with no clear D. Germline V gene data show CDR1 as ENHRY and CDR2 as SYGVKD. The V and J ends lost 2 bases and 4 bases respectively, with 11 bases between them. The CDR3 runs 14 residues. The CDR3, as DNA: TGTGCCATCAGTGAGCCCCAGGATCGCTATGGCTACACCTTC. Its protein is CAISEPQDRYGYTF.

A single count supports this clone. The rearrangement links TRBV3-1 (or the pseudogene TRBV3-2) to TRBJ2-2, with D perhaps matching TRBD2 (5 bases). Between the trimmed V and J ends, which lost 4 bases and 4 bases, there was a span of 16 bases. Germline loops: CDR1 LGHDT, CDR2 YNNKEL (reference sequence). The CDR3 sequence is 16 residues long. The CDR3 coding sequence is TGTGCCAGCAGCCTCGGCCCTAGTGGGAGCACCGGGGAGCTGTTTTTT. It is translated as CASSLGPSGSTGELFF.